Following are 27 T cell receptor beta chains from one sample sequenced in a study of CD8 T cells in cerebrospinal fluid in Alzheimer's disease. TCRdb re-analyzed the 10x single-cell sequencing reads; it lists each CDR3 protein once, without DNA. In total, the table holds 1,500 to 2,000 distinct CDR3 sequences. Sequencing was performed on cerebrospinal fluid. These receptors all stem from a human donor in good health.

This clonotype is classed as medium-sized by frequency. The CDR3 here is CASSQRVGETQYF. This chain joins TRBV27 and TRBJ2-5; with no DNA, the TCRdb D assignment of TRBD2 cannot be verified. Germline V gene data show CDR1 as MNHEY and CDR2 as SMNVEV (reference sequence). The CDR3 runs to 13 residues.

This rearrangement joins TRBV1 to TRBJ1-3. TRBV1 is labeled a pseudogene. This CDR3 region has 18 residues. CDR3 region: CTSSQDGPAGRSGNTIYF.

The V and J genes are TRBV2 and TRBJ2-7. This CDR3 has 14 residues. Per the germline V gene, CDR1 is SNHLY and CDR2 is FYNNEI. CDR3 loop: CASSDIHFSYEQYF.

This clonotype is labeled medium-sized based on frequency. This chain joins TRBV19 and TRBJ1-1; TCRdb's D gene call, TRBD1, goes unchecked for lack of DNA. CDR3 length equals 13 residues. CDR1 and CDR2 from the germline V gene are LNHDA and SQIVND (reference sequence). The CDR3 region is CASSISVDTEAFF.

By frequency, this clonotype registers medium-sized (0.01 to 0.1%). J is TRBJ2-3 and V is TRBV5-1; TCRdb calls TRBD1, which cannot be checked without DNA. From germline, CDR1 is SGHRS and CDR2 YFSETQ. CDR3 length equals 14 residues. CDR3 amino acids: CASRATGGTDTQYF.

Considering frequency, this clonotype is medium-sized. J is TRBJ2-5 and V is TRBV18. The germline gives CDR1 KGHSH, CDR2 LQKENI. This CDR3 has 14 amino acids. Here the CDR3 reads CASSPPGSQETQYF.

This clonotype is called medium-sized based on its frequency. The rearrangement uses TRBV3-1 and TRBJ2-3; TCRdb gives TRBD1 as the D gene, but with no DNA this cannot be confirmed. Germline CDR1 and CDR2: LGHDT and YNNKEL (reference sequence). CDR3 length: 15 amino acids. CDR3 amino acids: CASSPWDRATDTQYF.

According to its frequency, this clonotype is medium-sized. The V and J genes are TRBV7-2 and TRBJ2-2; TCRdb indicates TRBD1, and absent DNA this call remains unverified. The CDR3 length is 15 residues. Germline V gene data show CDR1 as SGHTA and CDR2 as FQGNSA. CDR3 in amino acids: CASSSSDRATGELFF.

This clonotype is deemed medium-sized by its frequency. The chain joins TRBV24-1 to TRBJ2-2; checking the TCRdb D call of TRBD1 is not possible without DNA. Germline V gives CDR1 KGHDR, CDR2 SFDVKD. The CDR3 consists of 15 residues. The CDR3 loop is CATSPLTGHTGELFF.

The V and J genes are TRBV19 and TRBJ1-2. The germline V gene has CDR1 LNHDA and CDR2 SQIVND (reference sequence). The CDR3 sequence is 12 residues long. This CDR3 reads CASSMRDYGYTF. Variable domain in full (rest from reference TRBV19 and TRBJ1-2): DGGITQSPKYLFRKEGQNVTLSCEQNLNHDAMYWYRQDPGQGLRLIYYSQIVNDFQKGDIAEGYSVSREKKESFPLTVTSAQKNPTAFYLCASSMRDYGYTFGSGTRLTVV.

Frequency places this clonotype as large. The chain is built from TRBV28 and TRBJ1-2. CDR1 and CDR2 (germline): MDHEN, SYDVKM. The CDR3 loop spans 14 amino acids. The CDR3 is CASSLPVRVEGYTF.

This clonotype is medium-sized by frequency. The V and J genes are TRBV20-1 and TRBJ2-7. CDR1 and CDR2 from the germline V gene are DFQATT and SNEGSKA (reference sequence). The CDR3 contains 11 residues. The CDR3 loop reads CSVRGSYEQYF.

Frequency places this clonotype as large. CDR3 loop: CASSPGQVNTEAFF. The V gene is TRBV4-2, the J gene TRBJ1-1; TCRdb outputs TRBD1, but without DNA this stays unchecked. The CDR3 has 14 residues. Germline values: CDR1 LGHNA, CDR2 YNFKEQ.

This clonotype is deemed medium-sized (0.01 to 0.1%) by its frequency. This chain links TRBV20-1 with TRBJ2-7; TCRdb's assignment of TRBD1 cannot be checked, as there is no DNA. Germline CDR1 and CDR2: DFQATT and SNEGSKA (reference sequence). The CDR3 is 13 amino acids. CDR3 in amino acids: CSALKGAGGEQYF.

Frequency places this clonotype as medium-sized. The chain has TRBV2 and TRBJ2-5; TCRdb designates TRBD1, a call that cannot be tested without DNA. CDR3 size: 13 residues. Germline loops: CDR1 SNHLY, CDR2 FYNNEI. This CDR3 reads CASSGQSRETQYF.

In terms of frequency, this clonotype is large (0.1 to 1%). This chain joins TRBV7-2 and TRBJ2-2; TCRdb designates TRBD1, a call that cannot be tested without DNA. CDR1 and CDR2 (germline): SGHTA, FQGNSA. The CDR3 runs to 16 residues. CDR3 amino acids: CASSQEGRGLAGELFF.

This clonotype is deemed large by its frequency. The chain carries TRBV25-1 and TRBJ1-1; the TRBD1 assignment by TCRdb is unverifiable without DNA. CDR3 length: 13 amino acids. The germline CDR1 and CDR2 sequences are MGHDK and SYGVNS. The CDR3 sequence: CASSGDTNTEAFF. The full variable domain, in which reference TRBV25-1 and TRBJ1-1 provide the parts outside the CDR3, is EADIYQTPRYLVIGTGKKITLECSQTMGHDKMYWYQQDPGMELHLIHYSYGVNSTEKGDLSSESTVSRIRTEHFPLTLESARPSHTSQYLCASSGDTNTEAFFGQGTRLTVV.

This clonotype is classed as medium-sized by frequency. The CDR3 protein is CASSIIAGSNQPQHF. This chain links TRBV19 with TRBJ1-5. Germline V gene sequence: CDR1 LNHDA, CDR2 SQIVND (reference sequence). The CDR3 loop spans 15 amino acids.

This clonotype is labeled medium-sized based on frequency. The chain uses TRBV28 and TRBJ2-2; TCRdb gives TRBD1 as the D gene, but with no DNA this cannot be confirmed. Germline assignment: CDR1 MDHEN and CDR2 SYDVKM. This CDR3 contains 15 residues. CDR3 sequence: CASSLSQGGAGELFF. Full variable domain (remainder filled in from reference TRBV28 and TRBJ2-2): DVKVTQSSRYLVKRTGEKVFLECVQDMDHENMFWYRQDPGLGLRLIYFSYDVKMKEKGDIPEGYSVSREKKERFSLILESASTNQTSMYLCASSLSQGGAGELFFGEGSRLTVL.

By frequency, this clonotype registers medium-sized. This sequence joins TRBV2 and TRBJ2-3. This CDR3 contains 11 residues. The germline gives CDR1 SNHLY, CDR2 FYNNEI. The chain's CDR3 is CAGSTGLAQYF.

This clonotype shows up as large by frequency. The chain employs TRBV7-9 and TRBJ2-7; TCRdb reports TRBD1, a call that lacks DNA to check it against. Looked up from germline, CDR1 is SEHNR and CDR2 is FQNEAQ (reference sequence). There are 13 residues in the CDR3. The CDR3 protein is CASKMMTGYEQYF.

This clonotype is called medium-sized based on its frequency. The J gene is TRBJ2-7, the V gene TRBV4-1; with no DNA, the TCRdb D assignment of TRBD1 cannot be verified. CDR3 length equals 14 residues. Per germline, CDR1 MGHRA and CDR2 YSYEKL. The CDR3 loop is CASSQGQGEYEQYF.

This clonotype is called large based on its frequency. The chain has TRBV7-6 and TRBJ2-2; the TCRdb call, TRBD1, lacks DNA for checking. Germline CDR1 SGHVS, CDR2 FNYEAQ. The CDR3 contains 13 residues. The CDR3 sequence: CASSPLGAGELFF. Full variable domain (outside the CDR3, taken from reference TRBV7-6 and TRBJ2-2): GAGVSQSPRYKVTKRGQDVALRCDPISGHVSLYWYRQALGQGPEFLTYFNYEAQQDKSGLPNDRFSAERPEGSISTLTIQRTEQRDSAMYRCASSPLGAGELFFGEGSRLTVL.

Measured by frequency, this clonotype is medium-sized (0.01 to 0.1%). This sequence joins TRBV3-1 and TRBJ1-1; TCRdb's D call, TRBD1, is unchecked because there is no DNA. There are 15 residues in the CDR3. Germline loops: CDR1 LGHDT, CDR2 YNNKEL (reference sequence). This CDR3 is CASSQGGGTFAEAFF.

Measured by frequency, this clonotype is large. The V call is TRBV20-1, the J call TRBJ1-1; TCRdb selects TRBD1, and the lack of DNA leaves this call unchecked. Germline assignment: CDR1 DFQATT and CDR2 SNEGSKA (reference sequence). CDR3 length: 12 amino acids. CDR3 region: CSTHTGISEAFF.

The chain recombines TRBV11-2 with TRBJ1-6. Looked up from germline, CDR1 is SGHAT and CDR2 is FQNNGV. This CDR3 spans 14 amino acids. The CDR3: CASSLVQTNSPLHF.

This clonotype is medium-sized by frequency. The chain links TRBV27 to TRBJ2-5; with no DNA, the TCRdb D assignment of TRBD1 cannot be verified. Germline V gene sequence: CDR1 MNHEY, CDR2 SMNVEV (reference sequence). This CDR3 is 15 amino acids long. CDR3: CATARGGARGETQYF.